The present T cell receptor (beta chain) was sequenced within a study of blood T cell repertoires in COVID-19. Sequencing used immunoSEQ multiplex PCR; TCRdb keeps in-frame clones, though not all of them. The table has some 270,000 clones, roughly nine tenths seen once; the top ten hold about 8.8%. This TCR came from a man aged 35-49 years with active or convalescent COVID-19. The source material was peripheral blood.

In DNA form, the CDR3 reads TGTGCCATCACCTTCGACAGGGCCACCGGGGAGCTGTTTTTT. Translation gives CAITFDRATGELFF. V usage is TRBV10-3 and J usage is TRBJ2-2; 7 nucleotides match TRBD1. The CDR3 sequence is 14 residues long. The junction had 6 bases not matched to a gene; V was cut back by 7 bases and J by 4 bases. In germline, CDR1 is ENHRY, CDR2 SYGVKD.